This TCR beta chain is from a study of shared clonotypes between healthy human individuals. This clone was seen just once. Its specificity is not known. At the DNA level, this CDR3 is encoded by other sequences in the same sample as well. Produced via immunoSEQ multiplex PCR; TCRdb's table is partial and in-frame only. The sample includes millions of clones, just over 90% seen only once; the top ten take over 0.12%. The study, taken as a whole, reports: A reduction in generation probabilities was seen for non-shared clonotypes relative to those shared by all four donors. Blood was the sole source, and tissue repertoires probably differ.

This TCR derives from a man between 18 and 29 years old in good health. Material for sequencing was naive CD4+ T cells sorted from blood. Subset given: CD45RA+ positively selected.

The CDR3 here is CASSVTSSTDTQYF. Written as DNA, the CDR3 is TGTGCCAGCAGCGTCACCTCTAGCACAGATACGCAGTATTTT. The rearrangement joins TRBV9 to TRBJ2-3, with unresolved D. The CDR3 is 14 residues long. The germline V and J ends were trimmed by 2 bases and 0 bases, with 7 bases remaining between them. The V gene's germline CDR1 is SGDLS and CDR2 YYNGEE.